The clone carrying this T cell receptor beta chain was counted ten times or more. Antigen: not known. With each sample, at least 6 micrograms of total RNA were extracted. The data are from a study of blood T cells in healthy people across ages. Per germline, CDR1 MDHEN and CDR2 SYDVKM. This CDR3 has 16 amino acids. V was pared by 2 bases and J by 4 bases, with 12 bases between. Study-wide points: Observed TCR beta diversity per million T cells went down as age went up. This fall followed a roughly linear course with age.

Alongside a J-beta primer mix, a sample-barcoded 5' primer served in a second PCR lasting about 7 to 11 cycles. Every single cDNA molecule received a tag from a template-switch adaptor with 12 random nucleotides. MiXCR, run by TCRdb on the 5' RACE reads, gives a single entry per CDR3 protein. Here the sample spans about 730,000 distinct CDR3 sequences, more than 40% being singletons. Sequencing was performed on blood. This sequence was found in an older woman in good health. The J gene is TRBJ2-6, the V gene TRBV28; D not resolved. The CDR3 bases are TGTGCCAGCAGTTTAAGGGTGTCCCCCGGGGCCAACGTCCTGACTTTC. Translation gives CASSLRVSPGANVLTF.